This is a list of T cell receptor beta chains from one sample in a study of Ad26.COV2.S vaccination and SARS-CoV-2 variants. The assay was immunoSEQ multiplex PCR, and TCRdb's table has in-frame clones only and misses some. The sample shows some 390,000 clones, about 88% of them seen only once. The material was peripheral blood, obtained in a trial of Ad26.COV2.S vaccine versus placebo. The origin of the receptors is a person between 18 and 65 years old who received the Ad26.COV2.S COVID-19 vaccine or a placebo. Both conserved end residues are part of each CDR3. Each record gives: clone size, D gene, J gene, V gene, CDR3 DNA, CDR3 protein. A D gene is named only where the DNA matches it firmly. The size entry is marked missing in some rows and otherwise reads once, few, many or a size class.

clone size: -
D gene: TRBD1
J gene: TRBJ1-4
V gene: TRBV7-8
CDR3 DNA: TGTGCCAGCAGCCCCGGGAGGCTACAGGGGGCGCGATTGAAACTGTTTTTT
CDR3 protein: CASSPGRLQGARLKLFF

clone size: -
D gene: TRBD1
J gene: TRBJ1-2
V gene: TRBV28
CDR3 DNA: TGTGCCAGCAGTCGGGACAGCTATGGCTACACCTTC
CDR3 protein: CASSRDSYGYTF

clone size: -
D gene: -
J gene: TRBJ2-1
V gene: TRBV3-1/TRBV3-2
CDR3 DNA: TGTGCCAGCAGCCGGTCGGATTTTGAGCAGTTCTTC
CDR3 protein: CASSRSDFEQFF

clone size: -
D gene: -
J gene: TRBJ2-2
V gene: TRBV9
CDR3 DNA: TGTGCCAGCAGCGGTCTAGCACAATCGAACACCGGGGAGCTGTTTTTT
CDR3 protein: CASSGLAQSNTGELFF

clone size: -
D gene: -
J gene: TRBJ2-7
V gene: TRBV3-1/TRBV3-2
CDR3 DNA: TGTGCCAGCAGCCAAGACATATGCACACAGGGCGGCGAGCAGTACTTC
CDR3 protein: CASSQDICTQGGEQYF

clone size: once
D gene: TRBD1
J gene: TRBJ2-7
V gene: TRBV27
CDR3 DNA: TGTGCCAGCAGTCGGGGACAGTACGAGCAGTACTTC
CDR3 protein: CASSRGQYEQYF

clone size: -
D gene: TRBD2
J gene: TRBJ2-3
V gene: TRBV29-1
CDR3 DNA: TGCAGCGTCGTCCTTTCTAGCGGGAGAACCAGAGATACGCAGTATTTT
CDR3 protein: CSVVLSSGRTRDTQYF

clone size: -
D gene: TRBD2
J gene: TRBJ2-5
V gene: TRBV28
CDR3 DNA: TGTGCCAGCAGTTCGGGAGCGGGAGGAGAAGAGACCCAGTACTTC
CDR3 protein: CASSSGAGGEETQYF

clone size: -
D gene: -
J gene: TRBJ2-1
V gene: TRBV9
CDR3 DNA: TGTGCCAGCAGCCCCCTCGCGACCTCATACAATGAGCAGTTCTTC
CDR3 protein: CASSPLATSYNEQFF

clone size: -
D gene: TRBD2
J gene: TRBJ2-7
V gene: TRBV7-3
CDR3 DNA: TGTGCCAGCAGCTTAGCTAGCGGCTCCTACGAGCAGTACTTC
CDR3 protein: CASSLASGSYEQYF

clone size: -
D gene: -
J gene: TRBJ2-7
V gene: TRBV7-2
CDR3 DNA: TGTGCCAGCAGCTTAGTCGGGATCCTAGGGGGCGAGCAGTACTTC
CDR3 protein: CASSLVGILGGEQYF

clone size: -
D gene: -
J gene: TRBJ2-2
V gene: TRBV19
CDR3 DNA: TGTGCCAGTAGTATAGCCAGGGTAACGAACACCGGGGAGCTGTTTTTT
CDR3 protein: CASSIARVTNTGELFF

clone size: once
D gene: TRBD1
J gene: TRBJ1-1
V gene: TRBV29-1
CDR3 DNA: TGCAGCGTACCGACAGGGGAGAACACTGAAGCTTTCTTT
CDR3 protein: CSVPTGENTEAFF

clone size: -
D gene: TRBD1
J gene: TRBJ2-5
V gene: TRBV19
CDR3 DNA: TGTGCCAGTAGTGACACAGGGGAAGAGACCCAGTACTTC
CDR3 protein: CASSDTGEETQYF

clone size: once
D gene: -
J gene: TRBJ2-5
V gene: TRBV11-2
CDR3 DNA: TGTGCCAGCAGAGTCCAACGCGAACAAGAGACCCAGTACTTC
CDR3 protein: CASRVQREQETQYF

clone size: -
D gene: -
J gene: TRBJ2-5
V gene: TRBV15
CDR3 DNA: TGTGCCACCAGCAGAGGACGCGTCGGCGAGACCCAGTACTTC
CDR3 protein: CATSRGRVGETQYF

clone size: -
D gene: TRBD2
J gene: TRBJ2-1
V gene: TRBV5-5
CDR3 DNA: TGTGCCAGCAGCACTCGACTAGCGGGCGCCAATGAGCAGTTCTTC
CDR3 protein: CASSTRLAGANEQFF

clone size: -
D gene: -
J gene: TRBJ2-3
V gene: TRBV7-8
CDR3 DNA: TGTGCCAGCAGCTTATTAGGTGATACGCAGTATTTT
CDR3 protein: CASSLLGDTQYF

clone size: -
D gene: TRBD1
J gene: TRBJ2-1
V gene: TRBV30
CDR3 DNA: TGTGCCTGGAGGACCGGGGACAGAACCTACAATGAGCAGTTCTTC
CDR3 protein: CAWRTGDRTYNEQFF

clone size: -
D gene: -
J gene: TRBJ2-2
V gene: TRBV6-1
CDR3 DNA: TGTGCCAGCAGTGAAGCCAGACCCGGGGAGCTGTTTTTT
CDR3 protein: CASSEARPGELFF

clone size: -
D gene: TRBD2
J gene: TRBJ2-3
V gene: TRBV2
CDR3 DNA: TGTGCCAGCACTGGGACTAGTGGGGGGGCAGATACGCAGTATTTT
CDR3 protein: CASTGTSGGADTQYF

clone size: once
D gene: TRBD2
J gene: TRBJ2-1
V gene: TRBV4-1
CDR3 DNA: TGCGCCAGCAGCCAAGACGGGACTAGCGGGAGTTCTCGGAACAATGAGCAGTTCTTC
CDR3 protein: CASSQDGTSGSSRNNEQFF

clone size: -
D gene: TRBD1
J gene: TRBJ2-3
V gene: TRBV12-5
CDR3 DNA: TGTGCTAGTGGTTTGCCGAGGCAGGGGGTAACAGATACGCAGTATTTT
CDR3 protein: CASGLPRQGVTDTQYF

clone size: few
D gene: TRBD1
J gene: TRBJ2-7
V gene: TRBV4-2
CDR3 DNA: TGTGCCAGCAGCCAGCAAACAGGGGGCTCCTACGAGCAGTACTTC
CDR3 protein: CASSQQTGGSYEQYF

clone size: few
D gene: -
J gene: TRBJ1-4
V gene: TRBV6-4
CDR3 DNA: TGTGCCAGCAGTGCCGGGGCGGGAGAGAATGAAAAACTGTTTTTT
CDR3 protein: CASSAGAGENEKLFF

clone size: once
D gene: -
J gene: TRBJ2-7
V gene: TRBV5-1
CDR3 DNA: TGCGCCAGCAGCTTGCGGGGTAACTCCTACGAGCAGTACTTC
CDR3 protein: CASSLRGNSYEQYF

clone size: -
D gene: -
J gene: TRBJ2-2
V gene: TRBV7-9
CDR3 DNA: TGTGCCAGCAGCTCCTCGAACCTGAACACCGGGGAGCTGTTTTTT
CDR3 protein: CASSSSNLNTGELFF

clone size: -
D gene: -
J gene: TRBJ2-1
V gene: TRBV18
CDR3 DNA: TGTGCCAGCTCCTCCCTGATAGAAAATGAGCAGTTCTTC
CDR3 protein: CASSSLIENEQFF

clone size: once
D gene: TRBD2
J gene: TRBJ2-4
V gene: TRBV6-5
CDR3 DNA: TGTGCCAGCAGCCCCGGGGGAGGGTCCGGGAACATTCAGTACTTC
CDR3 protein: CASSPGGGSGNIQYF

clone size: -
D gene: -
J gene: TRBJ2-5
V gene: TRBV7-6
CDR3 DNA: TGTGCCAGTGATTCAGGGGAAGAGACCCAGTACTTC
CDR3 protein: CASDSGEETQYF

clone size: -
D gene: -
J gene: TRBJ1-5
V gene: TRBV6-5
CDR3 DNA: TGTGCCAGCAGTTACGGGTCCGGGCAGAATCAGCCCCAGCATTTT
CDR3 protein: CASSYGSGQNQPQHF

clone size: -
D gene: -
J gene: TRBJ2-1
V gene: TRBV7-2
CDR3 DNA: TGTGCCAGCAGTCACGGTTTCAGCTCCTACAATGAGCAGTTCTTC
CDR3 protein: CASSHGFSSYNEQFF

clone size: -
D gene: -
J gene: TRBJ2-5
V gene: TRBV11-3
CDR3 DNA: TGTGCCAGCAGCTTAGATAGTAAAGCAGAGACCCAGTACTTC
CDR3 protein: CASSLDSKAETQYF

clone size: -
D gene: -
J gene: TRBJ1-1
V gene: TRBV19
CDR3 DNA: TGTGCCAGTAGTAGTCGGCAGGACGGGGGGAACACTGAAGCTTTCTTT
CDR3 protein: CASSSRQDGGNTEAFF

clone size: -
D gene: TRBD2
J gene: TRBJ2-1
V gene: TRBV11-2
CDR3 DNA: TGTGCCAGCAGCTTAGAACTAGCGGGGGTCAATGAGCAGTTCTTC
CDR3 protein: CASSLELAGVNEQFF

clone size: -
D gene: TRBD2
J gene: TRBJ2-1
V gene: TRBV11-3
CDR3 DNA: TGTGCCAGCAGCTTAGTTCGGCGGGGGGAATACAATGAGCAGTTCTTC
CDR3 protein: CASSLVRRGEYNEQFF

clone size: -
D gene: TRBD1
J gene: TRBJ1-2
V gene: TRBV28
CDR3 DNA: TGTGCCAGCAGGAAGCAGGGGGCGCGAGGGTATGGCTACACCTTC
CDR3 protein: CASRKQGARGYGYTF

clone size: -
D gene: -
J gene: TRBJ2-7
V gene: TRBV11-3
CDR3 DNA: TGTGCCAGCAGCTTAGTATCGTACGAGCAGTACTTC
CDR3 protein: CASSLVSYEQYF

clone size: -
D gene: -
J gene: TRBJ2-3
V gene: TRBV28
CDR3 DNA: TGTGCCAGCAGTATGGGGCTTACTAGCACAGATACGCAGTATTTT
CDR3 protein: CASSMGLTSTDTQYF

clone size: few
D gene: TRBD1
J gene: TRBJ2-7
V gene: TRBV4-2
CDR3 DNA: TGTGCCAGCAGCCAAGAGGGCAGGGGGCAGAACGAGCAGTACTTC
CDR3 protein: CASSQEGRGQNEQYF

clone size: -
D gene: TRBD1
J gene: TRBJ1-4
V gene: TRBV7-2
CDR3 DNA: TGTGCCAGCAGTGCAACAGGGGTTGAAAAACTGTTTTTT
CDR3 protein: CASSATGVEKLFF

clone size: -
D gene: TRBD1
J gene: TRBJ1-2
V gene: TRBV19
CDR3 DNA: TGTGCCAGTGGGATTACAGGGGACTATGGCTACACCTTC
CDR3 protein: CASGITGDYGYTF

clone size: once
D gene: -
J gene: TRBJ2-5
V gene: TRBV7-9
CDR3 DNA: TGTGCCAGCAGCTCCCGGCGGACCCTTATGACCCAAGAGACCCAGTACTTC
CDR3 protein: CASSSRRTLMTQETQYF

clone size: -
D gene: TRBD2
J gene: TRBJ2-5
V gene: TRBV6-5
CDR3 DNA: TGTGCCAGCACAGGGAGGGTGGGAGAGACCCAGTACTTC
CDR3 protein: CASTGRVGETQYF

clone size: -
D gene: -
J gene: TRBJ2-7
V gene: TRBV2
CDR3 DNA: TGTGCCAGCAGTTACGTAGCGCACGAGCAGTACTTC
CDR3 protein: CASSYVAHEQYF

clone size: -
D gene: TRBD1
J gene: TRBJ1-3
V gene: TRBV28
CDR3 DNA: TGTGCCAGCAGGACCGGGACAGGAGCTGGAAACACCATATATTTT
CDR3 protein: CASRTGTGAGNTIYF

clone size: few
D gene: -
J gene: TRBJ1-3
V gene: TRBV6-5
CDR3 DNA: TGTGCCAGCAGATACAGTAGGGGATCGGAAGGAAACACCATATATTTT
CDR3 protein: CASRYSRGSEGNTIYF

clone size: -
D gene: -
J gene: TRBJ2-1
V gene: TRBV6-4
CDR3 DNA: TGTGCCAGCAGTGACGTGGGTTCTGGTAATGAGCAGTTCTTC
CDR3 protein: CASSDVGSGNEQFF

clone size: -
D gene: -
J gene: TRBJ1-5
V gene: TRBV18
CDR3 DNA: TGTGCCAGCTCACCGGGGAGTAATAGCAATCAGCCCCAGCATTTT
CDR3 protein: CASSPGSNSNQPQHF

clone size: -
D gene: -
J gene: TRBJ1-4
V gene: TRBV6-5
CDR3 DNA: TGTGCCAGCAGTTCCAACGGGGACTATGAAAAACTGTTTTTT
CDR3 protein: CASSSNGDYEKLFF

clone size: -
D gene: -
J gene: TRBJ1-6
V gene: TRBV5-4
CDR3 DNA: TGTGCCAGCAGTTTAAGGGGGGACTCCTATAATTCACCCCTCCACTTT
CDR3 protein: CASSLRGDSYNSPLHF